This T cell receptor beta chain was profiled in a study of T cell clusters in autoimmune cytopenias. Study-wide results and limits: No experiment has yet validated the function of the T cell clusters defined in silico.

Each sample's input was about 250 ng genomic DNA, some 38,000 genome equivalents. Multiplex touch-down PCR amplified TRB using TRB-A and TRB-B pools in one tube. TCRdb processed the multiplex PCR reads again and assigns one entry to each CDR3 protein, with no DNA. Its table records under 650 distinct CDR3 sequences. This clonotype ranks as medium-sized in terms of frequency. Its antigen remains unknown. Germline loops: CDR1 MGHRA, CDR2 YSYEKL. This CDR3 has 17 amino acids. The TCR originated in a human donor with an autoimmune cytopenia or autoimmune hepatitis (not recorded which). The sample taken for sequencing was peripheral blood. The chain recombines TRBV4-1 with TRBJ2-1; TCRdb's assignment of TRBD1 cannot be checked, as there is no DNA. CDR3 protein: CASSQDGVPLSYNEQFF.